This T cell receptor beta chain was obtained from a study of cytomegalovirus exposure and HLA in healthy donors. CDR3 length: 16 amino acids. Germline V CDR1 and CDR2: LGHNA, YNFKEQ. V lost 0 bases and J lost 0, with 8 bases in between. Study results and caveats: Within the data, a cluster of highly shared sequence variants was likely a sequencing artifact.

This clone has more than one count but fewer than ten. Its antigen is still unknown. Vbeta (60) and Jbeta (13) primers were used in the PCR. This table comes from immunoSEQ multiplex PCR, and its TCRdb copy is limited to in-frame clones, with some not included. Of about 180,000 clones in the sample, roughly 82% were seen once. The TCR was taken from a man aged 35-49 years in good health and CMV-seronegative. Sequenced sample: PBMCs. The chain carries TRBV4-2 and TRBJ2-2; no reliable D call. The DNA for the CDR3 is TGTGCCAGCAGCCAAGAAGCTACTTCGAACACCGGGGAGCTGTTTTTT. This sequence encodes CASSQEATSNTGELFF.